Detailed here is one T cell receptor beta chain. A much larger clone is a single base away; this may be a read error. CDR1 is MDHEN, CDR2 SYDVKM, per germline. The CDR3 spans 16 residues. This sample was taken from a study of T cell repertoires in cytomegalovirus infection. One entry per CDR3 protein, called by TCRdb with MiXCR from the reads. This sample yields hundreds of thousands of distinct CDR3 sequences, of which roughly a quarter are seen a single time; 8% belongs to the top ten. The source is a human donor in good health (CMV status not recorded). Some clones in this sample may be carry-over from other donors' samples. The chain employs TRBV28 and TRBJ2-3, with 9 positions matching TRBD2. Source material: CD8+ T cells from PBMCs. The CDR3 protein is CANSSPWTSGTDTQYF. The CDR3 coding sequence is TGTGCCAACAGTTCGCCGTGGACTAGCGGCACAGATACGCAGTATTTT.